Detailed here is one T cell receptor beta chain. The target antigen is unknown. The data were taken from a study of shared clonotypes between healthy human individuals. Naive CD8 populations comprised CD45RO-negative cells positively selected for CCR7, excluding terminally differentiated effector memory CD45RA+ cells. Germline CDR1 and CDR2: SQVTM and ANQGSEA. Trimming left V 5 bases short and J 4 bases short, with 17 bases between. CDR3 length equals 14 residues. Produced via immunoSEQ multiplex PCR; TCRdb's table is partial and in-frame only. The top ten clones hold less than 25% of a sample with approximately 810,000 clones, about 92% of them seen once. Study-wide points: A handful of donors held about 5% of naive CD4 clonotypes in common. The genetic and exposure-history diversity represented was limited by few donors.

The rearrangement joins TRBV29-1 to TRBJ2-5; D remains unclear. The specimen sequenced was naive CD8+ T cells sorted from blood. This TCR came from a young man in good health. The CDR3 DNA follows: TGCAGCGTTCTCGACCCGAGAGATAGAGAGACCCAGTACTTC. Encoded protein: CSVLDPRDRETQYF.